The 23 T cell receptor beta chains given below trace back to one sample, sequenced in a study of blood T cells in healthy people across ages. A second about 6 to 11 cycle PCR used barcoded and J-beta primers. From the 5' RACE reads, TCRdb called clonotypes with MiXCR, one entry per CDR3 protein. The repertoire includes 700,000 to 1,000,000 distinct CDR3 sequences, under 55% of them detected once, and about a fifth sits in the top ten. The specimen sequenced was blood. The receptors come from a man aged 55 to 70 in good health.

V is TRBV20-1 and J is TRBJ2-7; D tentatively reads TRBD1 or TRBD2 (5 bases each). The CDR3 extends over 15 amino acids. Trimming pared 0 bases from V and 0 bases from J, leaving 12 bases between. The germline CDR1 and CDR2 sequences are DFQATT and SNEGSKA (reference sequence). CDR3 nucleotide sequence: TGCAGTGCTAGAGATACGCAGGGACCCTCCTACGAGCAGTACTTC. Its translation: CSARDTQGPSYEQYF.

J is TRBJ2-3 and V is TRBV7-2, with no clear D. Trimming left V 1 base short and J 0 bases short, with 11 bases between. The CDR3 is 16 amino acids. Looked up from germline, CDR1 is SGHTA and CDR2 is FQGNSA. The CDR3 region has the DNA TGTGCCAGCAGCTTAGGTGTGATGACTAGCACAGATACGCAGTATTTT. Protein: CASSLGVMTSTDTQYF.

There are a few counts of this clonotype. The rearrangement uses TRBV20-1 and TRBJ1-4, with D hard to call. V was cut by 0 bases and J by 0 bases, with 14 bases left in between. This CDR3 has 17 amino acids. Germline V lookup: CDR1 DFQATT, CDR2 SNEGSKA (reference sequence). The CDR3, as DNA: TGCAGTGCTAGAGATCGGCAAACCTTCTCAACTAATGAAAAACTGTTTTTT. Amino acid sequence: CSARDRQTFSTNEKLFF.

This clonotype was counted only a few times. The chain employs TRBV30 and TRBJ2-3; 8 nucleotides agree with TRBD1. Trimming took 7 bases from V and 5 from J; bases not matched to a gene: 8. The CDR3 runs to 13 residues. Germline assignment: CDR1 GTSNPN and CDR2 SVGIG (reference sequence). The DNA of the CDR3 is TGTGCCTTGCAGGGGGCGTTTGTAGATACGCAGTATTTT. This gives the protein CALQGAFVDTQYF. The full variable domain, in which reference TRBV30 and TRBJ2-3 provide the parts outside the CDR3, is SQTIHQWPATLVQPVGSPLSLECTVEGTSNPNLYWYRQAAGRGLQLLFYSVGIGQISSEVPQNLSASRPQDRQFILSSKKLLLSDSGFYLCALQGAFVDTQYFGPGTRLTVL.

This chain uses TRBV30 with TRBJ2-1; D not resolved. The DNA end is a closer match to TRBJ2-7, so the J assignment may be wrong. This CDR3 is 15 amino acids long. Germline assignment: CDR1 GTSNPN and CDR2 SVGIG (reference sequence). For the CDR3, the DNA is TGTGCCTGGAGTGACGGCGTGATCCCGTCCAATGAGCAGTACTTC. Amino acids: CAWSDGVIPSNEQYF.

This chain links TRBV7-2 with TRBJ1-1; D is undetermined. The ends were cut back, 2 bases at V and 6 bases at J, with 19 bases in the middle. The CDR3 loop spans 16 amino acids. Germline loops: CDR1 SGHTA, CDR2 FQGNSA. In DNA form, the CDR3 reads TGTGCCAGCAGCTTAAGGGAGGGTAGGCTACGCGCTGAAGCTTTCTTT. Its translation: CASSLREGRLRAEAFF.

The V gene is TRBV15, the J gene TRBJ1-6, with D possibly matching TRBD1 (5 bases). V was shortened by 1 base and J by 13 bases, with 11 bases between the two germline ends. CDR3 length: 13 residues. From germline, CDR1 is LNHNV and CDR2 YYDKDF (reference sequence). The CDR3 spells CATSRVRDGPLHF. CDR3 DNA: TGTGCCACCAGCAGAGTCAGGGATGGGCCCCTCCACTTT.

V usage is TRBV6-2 or TRBV6-3 and J usage is TRBJ2-2, with D uncertain. The CDR3 has 12 residues. Germline V lookup: CDR1 MNHEY, CDR2 SVGEGT. Deletions cut 7 bases from V and 3 bases from J, with 6 bases between. The CDR3 loop reads CASNWHTGELFF. In nucleotides, the CDR3 is TGTGCCAGCAATTGGCACACCGGGGAGCTGTTTTTT.

The V gene is TRBV27, the J gene TRBJ1-1; D is uncertain. Germline assignment: CDR1 MNHEY and CDR2 SMNVEV (reference sequence). The CDR3 length is 13 residues. Trimming took off 7 bases at V and 5 bases at J, with 14 bases between the two ends. The DNA for the CDR3 is TGTGCCAGCATACGAGAGGGTGGAACTGAAGCTTTCTTT. It is translated as CASIREGGTEAFF.

The chain joins TRBV27 to TRBJ2-7; the match to TRBD2 covers 9 bases. The J call may be wrong; the DNA end is better matched by TRBJ2-5. The germline V gene encodes CDR1 MNHEY and CDR2 SMNVEV (reference sequence). There are 14 residues in the CDR3. CDR3 sequence: CASSQGTSPKTQYF. CDR3 DNA sequence: TGTGCCAGCAGTCAAGGGACTAGCCCTAAGACCCAGTACTTC.

V and J are TRBV20-1 and TRBJ2-6, with a tentative D call TRBD1 (6 bases). The CDR3 is 18 residues long. Trimming cost V 4 bases and J 0 bases, with 19 bases left between them. CDR1 is DFQATT and CDR2 is SNEGSKA in the germline V gene (reference sequence). CDR3 region: CSATRGRGLISGANVLTF. In DNA, the CDR3 is TGCAGTGCTACCCGAGGCAGGGGCCTAATCTCTGGGGCCAACGTCCTGACTTTC.

The rearrangement links TRBV29-1 to TRBJ2-3, with D unclear. CDR1 and CDR2 from the germline V gene are SQVTM and ANQGSEA. CDR3 length equals 13 residues. The V end lost 6 bases, the J end lost 0 bases, and 10 bases lay between the germline ends. CDR3 region: CSVRRSSTDTQYF. CDR3 coding DNA: TGCAGCGTCCGGAGATCCAGCACAGATACGCAGTATTTT.

This sequence joins TRBV12-3 or TRBV12-4 and TRBJ2-2; D not certain. This CDR3 contains 13 residues. V shed 2 bases and J shed 7 bases, with 8 bases lying between them. The CDR3 here is CASSLYGFGELFF. CDR3 coding DNA: TGTGCCAGCAGTTTATATGGGTTCGGGGAGCTGTTTTTT.

The V and J genes are TRBV2 and TRBJ1-1; 7 bases line up with TRBD1. The CDR3 contains 12 residues. V lost 11 bases to trimming and J lost 0 bases; unmatched junction nucleotides: 3. Germline V CDR1 and CDR2: SNHLY, FYNNEI. CDR3 sequence reads: CAYRGMNTEAFF. The CDR3 coding sequence is TGTGCCTACAGGGGTATGAACACTGAAGCTTTCTTT.

In its sample, this clonotype was seen a few times. The chain has TRBV7-9 and TRBJ2-1; no firm D call. This CDR3 has 11 amino acids. The germline V and J ends were trimmed by 1 base and 8 bases, with 3 bases remaining between them. Germline V CDR1 and CDR2: SEHNR, FQNEAQ (reference sequence). CDR3 residues: CASSLEHEQFF. CDR3 DNA sequence: TGTGCCAGCAGCTTAGAGCATGAGCAGTTCTTC.

The genes are TRBV10-3 and TRBJ1-2, with TRBD1 as a possible D gene (5 bases). The CDR3 totals 13 residues. With 6 bases removed from V and 6 bases from J, the gap between germline ends came to 14 bases. Germline V gene lookup returns CDR1 ENHRY and CDR2 SYGVKD. The CDR3 sequence is CAISRDGSHGYTF. As DNA, the CDR3 is TGTGCCATCAGCAGGGACGGAAGCCATGGCTACACCTTC.

This CDR3 is CASSYSGFETQYF. CDR3 bases: TGTGCCAGCAGTTATTCCGGGTTCGAGACCCAGTACTTC. The gene calls are TRBV6-2 or TRBV6-3 and TRBJ2-5; D not certain. Germline-derived CDR1 and CDR2 are MNHEY and SVGEGT. V was pared by 3 bases and J by 5 bases, with 10 bases between. This CDR3 is 13 amino acids long.

Concerning this clonotype: Just one base apart from a much larger clone, this may be a read error. The rearrangement uses TRBV10-3 and TRBJ2-5; D call uncertain. Per the germline V gene, CDR1 is ENHRY and CDR2 is SYGVKD. The CDR3 contains 13 residues. CDR3 bases: TGTGCCATCAGCCCCACATCTGAAGAGACCCTGTACTTC. Protein product: CAISPTSEETLYF.

The chain carries TRBV7-9 and TRBJ2-1; 9 bases fit TRBD2. CDR1 is SEHNR, CDR2 FQNEAQ, per germline (reference sequence). The CDR3 is made up of 14 amino acids. V shed 2 bases and J 6 bases; nucleotides not matched to a gene: 2. The CDR3, as DNA: TGTGCCAGCAGCTTACTAGCGGGGCTCAATGAGCAGTTCTTC. It translates to CASSLLAGLNEQFF.

The chain is built from TRBV7-2 and TRBJ2-1, with 10 positions matching TRBD2. Germline V CDR1 and CDR2: SGHTA, FQGNSA. V dropped 2 bases and J dropped 5; count of bases not matched to a gene: 9. This CDR3 region has 17 residues. CDR3 loop: CASSLLLGLAGDNEQFF. The CDR3 coding sequence is TGTGCCAGCAGCTTATTACTGGGGCTAGCGGGGGACAATGAGCAGTTCTTC.

The gene calls are TRBV20-1 and TRBJ2-7; D might be TRBD1 (6 bases). Germline CDR1 reads DFQATT; CDR2 reads SNEGSKA (reference sequence). This CDR3 has 12 amino acids. The V and J ends lost 7 bases and 3 bases respectively, with 13 bases between them. The CDR3, as DNA: TGCAGTGGGACAGTCGGTAACTACGAGCAGTACTTC. It encodes CSGTVGNYEQYF.

The V and J genes are TRBV3-1 and TRBJ2-5; possible D gene TRBD1, 6 bases. V lost 3 bases, J lost 2 bases, and 10 bases lay in between. This CDR3 contains 14 residues. The germline V gene encodes CDR1 LGHDT and CDR2 YNNKEL (reference sequence). DNA for the CDR3: TGTGCCAGCAGCCAGGGGGCGCAACAAGAGACCCAGTACTTC. Its translation: CASSQGAQQETQYF.

The chain links TRBV3-1 to TRBJ2-7, with 7 bases that match TRBD1. V shed 4 bases and J 3 bases; nucleotides not matched to a gene: 6. CDR3 size: 14 residues. From germline, CDR1 is LGHDT and CDR2 YNNKEL (reference sequence). CDR3 sequence (DNA): TGTGCCAGCAGCCTGGGACAGCTTAACTACGAGCAGTACTTC. Amino acids: CASSLGQLNYEQYF.